This T cell receptor beta chain was captured by sequencing in a study of OX40 agonist ivuxolimab in advanced cancers. Study details: The patients received ivuxolimab by intravenous route every 2 weeks at 0.01 to 10 mg/kg. A diagnosis of hepatocellular carcinoma, melanoma, renal cell or head and neck cancer was present in dose-escalation patients.

Cycle 7 day 1, cycle 4 day 1, and baseline were the timepoints at which blood was sampled. Details on this clone: Other DNA sequences in this specimen translate into the identical CDR3.

CDR1 is MGHRA, CDR2 YSYEKL, per germline. CDR3 size: 14 residues. The V segment lost 4 bases and the J segment 1 base; nucleotides outside the gene matches: 1. Clones were sequenced by immunoSEQ multiplex PCR, and TCRdb holds only the in-frame ones, with some missing. Of 15,000 or so clones listed, 75% to 90% are singletons. The source material was CD4+ or CD8+ T cells sorted from blood, sampled in a trial of the OX40 agonist ivuxolimab. The rearrangement links TRBV4-1 to TRBJ2-7; 10 nucleotides match TRBD1. This TCR derives from an adult with an advanced solid tumor such as melanoma, head and neck, liver or kidney cancer. The DNA for the CDR3 is TGCGCCAGCAGCCCGGGACAGGGGTCCTACGAGCAGTACTTC. This gives the protein CASSPGQGSYEQYF.